Each of the 5 T cell receptor beta chains below was sequenced from the same sample in a study of Ad26.COV2.S vaccination and SARS-CoV-2 variants. Data came from immunoSEQ multiplex PCR; TCRdb stores just in-frame clones and leaves some out. The repertoire holds 250,000 to 300,000 clones, with 87% as singletons. Treatment given: some 20 received Ad26.COV2.S at low or high dose, single or two shots; roughly five received placebo; per-sample allocation not given. Samples analyzed were those drawn on day 63 after the first vaccine or placebo injection. Sequenced material: peripheral blood, taken in a trial of Ad26.COV2.S vaccine versus placebo. The source of these receptors is a person between 18 and 60 years old who received the Ad26.COV2.S COVID-19 vaccine or a placebo.

The CDR3 loop is CASSYGVGLPYEQYF. CDR3 nucleotides: TGTGCCAGCAGTTACGGTGTGGGTCTTCCCTACGAGCAGTACTTC. The chain recombines TRBV6-6 with TRBJ2-7; D unclear. Germline CDR1 is MNHNY and CDR2 is SVGAGI (reference sequence). Trimming stripped 2 bases from V and 2 bases from J, with 13 bases between. The CDR3 sequence is 15 residues long.

The chain carries TRBV27 and TRBJ1-2; 7 bases map to TRBD1. CDR1 and CDR2 (germline): MNHEY, SMNVEV (reference sequence). This CDR3 has 15 residues. With V trimmed by 5 bases and J by 1 base, 7 bases remained unmatched. In DNA, the CDR3 is TGTGCCAGCAGTCCGGCAGGGGGGATTAACTATGGCTACACCTTC. Translated, it gives CASSPAGGINYGYTF.

The V and J genes are TRBV30 and TRBJ1-5; D is undetermined. The CDR3 length is 14 residues. V was shortened by 0 bases and J by 4 bases, with 10 bases between the two germline ends. Germline CDR1 GTSNPN, CDR2 SVGIG (reference sequence). The CDR3 protein is CAWSVADPNQPQHF. CDR3 DNA sequence: TGTGCCTGGAGTGTGGCAGACCCTAATCAGCCCCAGCATTTT.

The gene calls are TRBV7-2 and TRBJ2-7; 7 positions match TRBD2. Germline loops: CDR1 SGHTA, CDR2 FQGNSA. Trimming removed 1 base from V and 6 bases from J; junction bases left unmatched: 6. This CDR3 has 14 residues. The CDR3 loop reads CASSLGGLPSEQYF. CDR3 coding DNA: TGTGCCAGCAGCTTAGGGGGACTACCGAGCGAGCAGTACTTC.

The V and J genes are TRBV7-9 and TRBJ1-1; D is perhaps TRBD1 (6 bases). The CDR3 has 13 residues. The germline V and J ends were trimmed by 6 bases and 3 bases, with 11 bases remaining between them. Germline V lookup: CDR1 SEHNR, CDR2 FQNEAQ (reference sequence). The CDR3 DNA sequence: TGTGCCAGCAGGACGCCAGGGGACACTGAAGCTTTCTTT. It translates to CASRTPGDTEAFF.